This T cell receptor (beta chain) was sequenced for a study of blood T cells in healthy people across ages. Primers used in a second PCR of roughly 6 to 12 cycles were a sample-barcoded 5' primer and a J-beta primer mix. TCRdb fed the 5' RACE reads into MiXCR, producing one record per CDR3 protein. The sample holds about 1.8 million distinct CDR3 sequences, 49% seen once. The CDR3 sequence is 15 residues long. Germline assignment: CDR1 SGHRS and CDR2 YFSETQ. V was shortened by 4 bases and J by 3 bases, with 16 bases between the two germline ends. Sequencing was carried out using blood. The chain is built from TRBV5-1 and TRBJ2-5; maybe TRBD1 (6 bases). This clonotype was obtained from a woman between 40 and 50 years old in good health. The CDR3 coding sequence is TGCGCCAGCAGCCCAAGGACAGTTTCCAAAGAGACCCAGTACTTC. It is translated as CASSPRTVSKETQYF.